This T cell receptor beta chain was found in a study of T cell responses to AZD1222 COVID-19 vaccine. Study-wide context: Pooled samples include second doses given at about 4 or 12 weeks.

V was shortened by 1 base and J by 8 bases, with 11 bases between the two germline ends. CDR1 MNHEY and CDR2 SMNVEV come from the germline V gene (reference sequence). The CDR3 spans 13 residues. Details on this clone: Antigen: not known.

TCRdb's table, derived via immunoSEQ multiplex PCR, lists solely in-frame clones and lacks some. The sample holds some 160,000 clones, roughly 90% seen once. Whole-study results and caveats: Nearly half of spike-specific TCRs reportedly go after variant regions that carry no mutations. White British ancestry dominated among donors, who included more females, and clonal diversity was possibly underestimated. Two doses of AZD1222 preceded a rise in Spike-specific TCR breadth and depth.

The sequence was obtained from an adult in good health. Here the sequenced sample was peripheral blood, taken on day 0 of AZD1222 vaccination. The chain carries TRBV27 and TRBJ1-2, with D perhaps matching TRBD1 (5 bases). The CDR3 loop reads CASSLYGAPGYTF. The CDR3 bases are TGTGCCAGCAGTTTATATGGGGCGCCCGGCTACACCTTC.